This T cell receptor beta chain was sequenced during a study of T cells in Graves' hyperthyroidism and ophthalmopathy. General study findings and limits: Stable hyperthyroidism was told apart from ophthalmopathy by a model built on 13 V-J features.

For this clonotype: Its antigen is not known.

V shed 5 bases and J shed 12 bases, with 12 bases lying between them. Germline lookup yields CDR1 LNHNV and CDR2 YYDKDF (reference sequence). The CDR3 is 11 residues long. Authors of the study amplified TCR beta CDR3 regions from RNA transcripts. An initial round of RT-PCR targeting the TCR CDR3 relied on the HTBI primer set. TCRdb reanalysed the multiplex PCR reads using MiXCR and keeps one entry per CDR3 protein. The table includes over 700,000 distinct CDR3 sequences, 35% to 40% detected once. Hyperthyroidism of Graves' type that showed no ophthalmopathy progression within 18 months was stable. Uncontrolled infection, other autoimmune disease, pregnancy or lactation led to exclusion. This sample holds PBMCs from about 9.3 ml fresh peripheral blood.

The sample comprised blood. The chain has TRBV15 and TRBJ2-3; TRBD2 might be the D (6 bases). This receptor was taken from a man aged 18 to 35 with Graves' hyperthyroidism. In nucleotides, the CDR3 is TGTGCCACCAGCGCCCCGGGGGTCCAGTATTTT. Encoded protein: CATSAPGVQYF.